This T cell receptor (beta chain) was sequenced during a study of T cell repertoires in cytomegalovirus infection. The CDR3 spans 13 residues. V lost 5 bases, J lost 9 bases, and 7 bases stayed unmatched. Note on this clonotype: Antigen unknown.

TCRdb used MiXCR to reprocess the reads, holding one entry per CDR3 protein. The sample carries about 740,000 distinct CDR3 sequences, 30% to 40% recorded once. This clonotype was obtained from a human donor in good health (CMV status not recorded). Some clones in this sample may be carry-over from other donors' samples. The chain is built from TRBV12-3 or TRBV12-4 and TRBJ1-5, with 7 bases lining up with TRBD1. Sequenced here: cultured PBMCs, sampled from culture after CMV antigen stimulation. DNA of the CDR3: TGTGCCAGCAGTGGTTCAGGGGGAGGGCCCCAGCATTTT. It yields the protein CASSGSGGGPQHF.